The TCR beta chain described here comes from a study of HIV-infected children after antiretroviral therapy interruption (dated by TCRdb to the late 2010s). Regarding the study in general: Eight children, all with CD4+ count above 500 and viral load below 50 copies/ml, were included, of whom four were on planned treatment interruption and four were on continuous treatment. TCR repertoires were compared between children on planned treatment interruption and children on continuous antiretroviral treatment, alongside thymic output measurements. Recorded exposure to EBV and CMV was present in most of the participating children. The interruption group had a median age of approximately 10 years, and the continuous treatment group had a median age of approximately 8 years. For the continuous-treatment arm, samples from the corresponding weeks 0, 48 and 150 were analyzed. Samples from the interruption arm were taken at week 0, at week 12, at the end of interruption (week 24 or 48), and about 3 years after the study ended.

V lost 3 bases and J lost 0 bases; the stretch between them is 8 bases long. The cysteine opens and the phenylalanine closes a CDR3 of 14 amino acids. The read is trimmed to its CDR3 DNA, 42 bases read in frame from base 1. Based on the germline V gene, the CDR1 and CDR2 sequences are KGHSH and LQKENI. The sample's treatment or condition label is to be understood as: PENTA 11 planned treatment interruption arm or continuous ART arm. The participants, all children from the United Kingdom aged 2 to 15 years, had been on at least three-drug ART for a minimum of 24 weeks. The study required cryopreserved PBMCs containing at least 5 million viable cells, and a few candidate patients were excluded because of low viable PBMC yield. Using a FACSAria III cell sorter, naive CD4+ CD45RA+ CD45RO- T cells were FACS-sorted out of thawed PBMCs. After sorting, cells were fixed, and RNA was extracted with the RNeasy FFPE kit and then with the RNeasy Micro kit.

Broad study findings and their caveats: The naive CD4+ Gini coefficient rose by the end of treatment interruption, suggesting clonal expansion, and returned to baseline by 3 years. The small number of patients is a limitation, and caution is needed when interpreting the data. For naive CD4+ repertoires of PTI patients, CDR3 sharing between time points dropped once interruption began, while many sequences were shared between the end of interruption and 3 years later. Sorted CD45RA+ naive cells might include minor non-naive CD45RA+ populations such as EMRA or stem memory cells.

The sample holds many counts of this clonotype. Its cognate antigen has yet to be identified. Per-nucleotide qualities are absent, and no much larger clonotype sits a single base away. Library construction relied on 3' RACE. TCR libraries were built from RNA using a 3' RACE protocol with unique molecular identifiers to correct PCR amplification bias. Amplicon libraries were pooled in groups of up to 12 and sequenced on an Illumina MiSeq using v2 2x250 paired-end chemistry. Per the authors' processing: Reads were processed with Decombinator to assign V and J genes and CDR3, with barcode-based error and PCR bias correction. Before Gini coefficients were calculated with the R ineq package, the repertoires were subsampled to the same depth. Three approaches were used to assess CDR3 similarity: GLIPH, Hamming distance and a shared triplet metric. In TCRdb, the public reads were trimmed at Q25 with fastp and aligned with MiXCR, with productive beta chains retained. One record per CDR3 amino acid sequence lists the most common genes and DNA. These V and J calls are TCRdb output, not the study's own analysis. A total of about 89,000 distinct CDR3 sequences appear in this sample, around 6.9% of them only once. The ten largest clones take up about 1.1% of the sample.

The sequence joins TRBV18 to TRBJ1-1, with the D gene call left open. This material consisted of CD45RA+ CD4+ T cells from PBMCs, pooled from several time points, taken from a donor given antiretroviral therapy, either interrupted or continuous. Reading the label with the study, this specimen's cell subset or site is: naive CD4+ CD45RA+ CD45RO- T cells. This receptor was obtained from a pool of human donors with HIV. The CDR3 region reads CASSPQSVNTEAFF. The nucleotide sequence is given as TGTGCCAGCTCACCCCAGTCGGTGAACACTGAAGCTTTCTTT.